This TCR beta chain stems from a study of regulatory and conventional T cells in RAG deficiency. CDR1 is GTSNPN and CDR2 is SVGIG in the germline V gene (reference sequence). V trimming: 5 bases; J trimming: 0 bases; junction bases outside the gene matches: 16. The CDR3 covers 19 residues. Sequencing was performed with immunoSEQ multiplex PCR; in TCRdb, only in-frame clones are kept and a portion is missing. The sample lists approximately 35,000 clones, about three quarters seen once, with roughly 3% in the top ten. Study-wide results and caveats: Shorter CDR3s in all patient subsets; >80% Treg-Tconv overlap in Omenn. In Omenn syndrome, sorted "Tregs" may be peripherally activated cells. Omenn syndrome and CID/AS patients had approximately 91-fold fewer unique Treg TCR beta sequences, versus around 10-fold elsewhere.

Genomic DNA came from blood conventional CD4+ T cells gated CD25-low CD127-high. Comment on this clone: Its antigen is currently unknown.

These data were also reused for a study on regulatory T cells. That report notes: Primers: 52 TRBV forward and 13 TRBJ reverse. Regulatory T cells showed the strongest V-J pair restriction and V/J gene skewing among patient repertoires.

Sequencing was done on a sample of CD4+ effector T cells sorted from blood. The V gene is TRBV30, the J gene TRBJ2-3; 11 nucleotides align to TRBD2. This receptor was identified in a human donor in good health. CDR3 residues: CAWGSRTSGLTASTDTQYF. Here the CDR3 DNA reads TGTGCCTGGGGTTCTAGGACTAGCGGGTTGACCGCTAGCACAGATACGCAGTATTTT.